The sample holds a few counts of the clone carrying this TCR beta chain. Its target is unknown. This PCR relied on a set of 60 Vbeta primers and 13 Jbeta primers. Data came from immunoSEQ multiplex PCR; TCRdb stores just in-frame clones and leaves some out. The data show 85,000 to 100,000 clones, with about 80% seen just once and around 17% held by the top ten. This sample is part of a study of cytomegalovirus exposure and HLA in healthy donors. Overall study findings and caveats: In a later analysis, the majority of CMV-associated beta chains seemingly showed HLA restriction.

V was clipped by 1 base and J by 5 bases, with 5 bases between them. The CDR3 covers 13 residues. Germline V gives CDR1 KGHSH, CDR2 LQKENI. What was sequenced was PBMCs. This chain connects TRBV18 to TRBJ1-4; D call uncertain. This receptor was identified in a man aged 55 to 70 in good health and CMV-seropositive. The CDR3 protein is CASSPQPNEKLFF. The CDR3 DNA is TGTGCCAGCTCACCACAGCCCAATGAAAAACTGTTTTTT.